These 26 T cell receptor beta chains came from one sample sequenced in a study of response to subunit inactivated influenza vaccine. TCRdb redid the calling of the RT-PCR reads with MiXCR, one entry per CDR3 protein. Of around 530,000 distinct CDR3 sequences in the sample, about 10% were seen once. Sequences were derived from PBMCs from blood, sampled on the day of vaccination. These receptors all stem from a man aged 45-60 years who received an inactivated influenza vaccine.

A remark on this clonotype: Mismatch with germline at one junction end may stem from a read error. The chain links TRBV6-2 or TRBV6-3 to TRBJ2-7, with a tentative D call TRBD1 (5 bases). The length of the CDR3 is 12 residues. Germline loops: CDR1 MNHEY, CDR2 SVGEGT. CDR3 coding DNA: TGTGCCAGCAGTTACGGGGCCGTTCCTTTAGTCTTC. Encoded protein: CASSYGAVPLVF.

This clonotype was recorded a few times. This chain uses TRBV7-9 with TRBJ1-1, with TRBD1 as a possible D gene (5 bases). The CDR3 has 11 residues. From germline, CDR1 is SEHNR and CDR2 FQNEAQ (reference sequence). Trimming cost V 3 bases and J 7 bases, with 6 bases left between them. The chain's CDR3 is CASSLGDEAFF. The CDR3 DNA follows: TGTGCCAGCAGCTTGGGGGATGAAGCTTTCTTT.

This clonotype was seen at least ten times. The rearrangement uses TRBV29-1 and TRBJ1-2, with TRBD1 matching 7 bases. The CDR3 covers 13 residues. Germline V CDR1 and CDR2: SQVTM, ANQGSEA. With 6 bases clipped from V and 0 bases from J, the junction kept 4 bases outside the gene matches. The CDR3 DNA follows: TGCAGCGTACAACAGGGGACTAACTATGGCTACACCTTC. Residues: CSVQQGTNYGYTF.

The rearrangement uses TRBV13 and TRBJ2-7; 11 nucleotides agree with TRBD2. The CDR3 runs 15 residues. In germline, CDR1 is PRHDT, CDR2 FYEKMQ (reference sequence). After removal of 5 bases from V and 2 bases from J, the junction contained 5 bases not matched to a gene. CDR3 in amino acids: CASSASLAGAYEQYF. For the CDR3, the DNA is TGTGCCAGCAGCGCCTCACTAGCGGGAGCCTACGAGCAGTACTTC.

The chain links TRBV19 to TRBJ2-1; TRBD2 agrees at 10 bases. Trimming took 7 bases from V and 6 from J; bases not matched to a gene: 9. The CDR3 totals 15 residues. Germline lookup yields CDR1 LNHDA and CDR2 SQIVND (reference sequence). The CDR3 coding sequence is TGTGCCAGTAATAAAGCGGGGGGGCGGATCAATGAGCAGTTCTTC. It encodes CASNKAGGRINEQFF.

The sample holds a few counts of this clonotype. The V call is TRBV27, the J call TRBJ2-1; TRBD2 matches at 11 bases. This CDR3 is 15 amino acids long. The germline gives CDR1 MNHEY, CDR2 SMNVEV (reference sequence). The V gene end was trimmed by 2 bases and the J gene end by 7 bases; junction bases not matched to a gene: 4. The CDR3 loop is CASSLVAGGWNEQFF. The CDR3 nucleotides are TGTGCCAGCAGTTTAGTAGCGGGGGGGTGGAATGAGCAGTTCTTC.

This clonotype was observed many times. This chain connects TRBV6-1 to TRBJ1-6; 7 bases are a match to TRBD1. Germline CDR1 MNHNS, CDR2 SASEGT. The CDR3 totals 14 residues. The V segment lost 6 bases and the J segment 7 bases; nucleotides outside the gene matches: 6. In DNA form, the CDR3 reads TGTGCCAGCAGCCTTACAGGGGTAAATTCACCCCTCCACTTT. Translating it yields CASSLTGVNSPLHF.

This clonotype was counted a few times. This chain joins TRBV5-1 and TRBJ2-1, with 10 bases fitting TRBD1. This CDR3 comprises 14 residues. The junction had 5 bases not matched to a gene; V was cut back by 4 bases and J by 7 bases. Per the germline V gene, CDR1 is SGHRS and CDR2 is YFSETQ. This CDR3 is CASSKEDRGNEQFF. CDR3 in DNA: TGCGCCAGCAGCAAGGAGGACAGGGGGAATGAGCAGTTCTTC.

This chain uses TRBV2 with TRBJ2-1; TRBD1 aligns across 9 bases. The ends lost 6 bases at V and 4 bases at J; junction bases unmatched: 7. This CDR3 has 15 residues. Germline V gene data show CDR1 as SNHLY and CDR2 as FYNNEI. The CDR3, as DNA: TGTGCCAGCAGCCTAGGGGGACAGGGATACAATGAGCAGTTCTTC. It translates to CASSLGGQGYNEQFF.

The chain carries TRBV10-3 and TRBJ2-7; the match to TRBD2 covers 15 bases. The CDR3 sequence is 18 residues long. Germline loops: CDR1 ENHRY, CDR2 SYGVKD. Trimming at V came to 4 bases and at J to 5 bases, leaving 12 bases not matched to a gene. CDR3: CAISAGLAGGPSRNEQYF. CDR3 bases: TGTGCCATCAGTGCCGGACTAGCGGGAGGGCCAAGTCGTAACGAGCAGTACTTC.

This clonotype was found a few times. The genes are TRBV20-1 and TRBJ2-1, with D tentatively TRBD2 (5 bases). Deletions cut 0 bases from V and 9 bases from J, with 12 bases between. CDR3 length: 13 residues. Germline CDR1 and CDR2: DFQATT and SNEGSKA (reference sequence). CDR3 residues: CSARERGPSEQFF. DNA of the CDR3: TGCAGTGCTAGAGAACGCGGGCCGAGTGAGCAGTTCTTC.

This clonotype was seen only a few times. The CDR3 DNA sequence: TGTGCCAGCAGCCTCCTCGAGGGGGCGGGAGGCTACACCTTC. This translates into CASSLLEGAGGYTF. This chain uses TRBV12-3 or TRBV12-4 with TRBJ1-2; the match to TRBD1 covers 7 bases. With 6 bases clipped from V and 8 bases from J, the junction kept 12 bases outside the gene matches. This CDR3 spans 14 amino acids.

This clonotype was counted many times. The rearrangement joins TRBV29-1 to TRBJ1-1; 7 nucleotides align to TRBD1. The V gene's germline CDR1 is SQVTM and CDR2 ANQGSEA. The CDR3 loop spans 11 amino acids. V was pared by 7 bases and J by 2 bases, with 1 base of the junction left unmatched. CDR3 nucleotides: TGCAGCGGACAGGGAAACACTGAAGCTTTCTTT. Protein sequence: CSGQGNTEAFF.

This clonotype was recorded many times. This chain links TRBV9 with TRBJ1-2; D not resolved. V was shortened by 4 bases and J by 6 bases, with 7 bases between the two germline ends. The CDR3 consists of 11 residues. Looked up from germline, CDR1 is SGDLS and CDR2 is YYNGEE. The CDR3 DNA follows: TGTGCCAGCAGCACACCACATGGCTACACCTTC. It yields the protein CASSTPHGYTF.

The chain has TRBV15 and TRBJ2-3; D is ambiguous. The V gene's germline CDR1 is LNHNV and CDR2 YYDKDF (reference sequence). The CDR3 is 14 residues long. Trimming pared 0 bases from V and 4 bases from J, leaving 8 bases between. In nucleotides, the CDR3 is TGTGCCACCAGCAGAGATCCCGGCCCAGATACGCAGTATTTT. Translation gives CATSRDPGPDTQYF.

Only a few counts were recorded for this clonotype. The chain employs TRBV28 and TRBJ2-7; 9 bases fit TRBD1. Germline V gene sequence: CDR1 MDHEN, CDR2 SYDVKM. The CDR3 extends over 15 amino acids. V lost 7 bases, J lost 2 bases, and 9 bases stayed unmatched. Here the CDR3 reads CASTTGTGRTYEQYF. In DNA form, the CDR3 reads TGTGCCAGCACTACCGGGACAGGGCGTACCTACGAGCAGTACTTC.

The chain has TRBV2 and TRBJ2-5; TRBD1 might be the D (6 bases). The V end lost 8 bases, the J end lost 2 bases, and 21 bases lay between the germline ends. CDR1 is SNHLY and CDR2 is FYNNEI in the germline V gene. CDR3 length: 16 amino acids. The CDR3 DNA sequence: TGTGCCAGCCTTACTACCCAGGGGTCAGTTCAAGAGACCCAGTACTTC. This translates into CASLTTQGSVQETQYF.

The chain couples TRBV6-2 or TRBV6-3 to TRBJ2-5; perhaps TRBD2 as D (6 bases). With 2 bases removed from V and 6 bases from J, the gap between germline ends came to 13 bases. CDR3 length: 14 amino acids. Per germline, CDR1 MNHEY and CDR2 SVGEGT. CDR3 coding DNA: TGTGCCAGCAGTTACACTACCGCGGGGAAGACCCAGTACTTC. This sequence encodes CASSYTTAGKTQYF.

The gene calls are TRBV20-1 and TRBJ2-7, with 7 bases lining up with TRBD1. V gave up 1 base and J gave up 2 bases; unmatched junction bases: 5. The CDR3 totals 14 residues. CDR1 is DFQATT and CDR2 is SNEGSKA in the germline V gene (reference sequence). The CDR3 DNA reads TGCAGTGCTAGAGTCATGACAGGGACCTACGAGCAGTACTTC. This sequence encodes CSARVMTGTYEQYF.

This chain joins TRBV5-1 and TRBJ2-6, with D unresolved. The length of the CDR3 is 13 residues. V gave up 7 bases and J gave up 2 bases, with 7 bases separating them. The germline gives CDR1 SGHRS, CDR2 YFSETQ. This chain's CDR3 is CASVVAGANVLTF. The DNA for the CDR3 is TGCGCCAGCGTCGTAGCTGGGGCCAACGTCCTGACTTTC.

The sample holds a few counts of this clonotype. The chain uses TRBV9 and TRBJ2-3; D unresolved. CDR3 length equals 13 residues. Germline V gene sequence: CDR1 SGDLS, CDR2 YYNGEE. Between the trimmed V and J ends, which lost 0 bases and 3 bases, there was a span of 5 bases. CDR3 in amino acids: CASSVAVTDTQYF. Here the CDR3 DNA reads TGTGCCAGCAGCGTAGCTGTAACAGATACGCAGTATTTT.

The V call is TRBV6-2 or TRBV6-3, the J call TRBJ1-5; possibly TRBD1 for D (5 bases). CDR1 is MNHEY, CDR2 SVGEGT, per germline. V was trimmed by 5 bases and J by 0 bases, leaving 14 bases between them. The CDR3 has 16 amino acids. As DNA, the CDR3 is TGTGCCAGCAGTGGTCCGACAGCTTATAGCAATCAGCCCCAGCATTTT. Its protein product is CASSGPTAYSNQPQHF.

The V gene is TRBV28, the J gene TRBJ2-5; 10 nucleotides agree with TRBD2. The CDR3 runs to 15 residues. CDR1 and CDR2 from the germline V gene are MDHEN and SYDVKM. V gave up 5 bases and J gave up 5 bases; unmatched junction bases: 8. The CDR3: CASSAGLALEETQYF. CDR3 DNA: TGTGCCAGCAGTGCGGGACTAGCGTTGGAGGAGACCCAGTACTTC. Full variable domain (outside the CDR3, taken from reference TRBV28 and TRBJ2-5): DVKVTQSSRYLVKRTGEKVFLECVQDMDHENMFWYRQDPGLGLRLIYFSYDVKMKEKGDIPEGYSVSREKKERFSLILESASTNQTSMYLCASSAGLALEETQYFGPGTRLLVL.

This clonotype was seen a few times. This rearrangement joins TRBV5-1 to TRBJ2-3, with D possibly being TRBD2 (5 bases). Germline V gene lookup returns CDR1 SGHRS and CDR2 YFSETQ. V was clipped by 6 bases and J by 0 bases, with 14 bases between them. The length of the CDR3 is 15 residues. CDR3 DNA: TGCGCCAGCAATGAGCTAGCCACTAGCACAGATACGCAGTATTTT. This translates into CASNELATSTDTQYF.

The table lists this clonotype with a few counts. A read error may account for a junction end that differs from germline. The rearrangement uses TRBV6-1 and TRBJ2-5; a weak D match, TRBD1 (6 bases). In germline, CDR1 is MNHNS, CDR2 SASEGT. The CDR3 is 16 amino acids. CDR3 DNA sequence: TGTGCCAGCAGGCCTTACTACGGACAGCACCAGGAGACCCAGTACTTC. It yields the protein CASRPYYGQHQETQYF.

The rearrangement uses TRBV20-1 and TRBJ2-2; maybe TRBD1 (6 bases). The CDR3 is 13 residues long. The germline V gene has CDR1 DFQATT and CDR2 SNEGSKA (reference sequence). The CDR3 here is CAPSRGNTGELFF. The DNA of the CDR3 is TGCGCCCCATCCAGGGGGAACACCGGGGAGCTGTTTTTT.